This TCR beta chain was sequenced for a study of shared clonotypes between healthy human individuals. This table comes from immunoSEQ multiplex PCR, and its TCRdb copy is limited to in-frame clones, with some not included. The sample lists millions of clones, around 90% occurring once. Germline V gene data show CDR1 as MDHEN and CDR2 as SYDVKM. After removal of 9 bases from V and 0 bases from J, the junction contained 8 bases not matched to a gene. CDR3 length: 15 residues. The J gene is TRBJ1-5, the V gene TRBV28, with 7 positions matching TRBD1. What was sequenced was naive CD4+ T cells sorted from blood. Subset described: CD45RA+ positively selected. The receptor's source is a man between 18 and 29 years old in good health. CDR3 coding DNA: TGTGCCAGTGCAAGGGGGCCATATAGCAATCAGCCCCAGCATTTT. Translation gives CASARGPYSNQPQHF.